Listed below are T cell receptor beta chains from one sample, sequenced in a study of T-cell memory formation after mild COVID-19. Each CDR3 protein is one row after TCRdb ran MiXCR on the 5' RACE reads. The table lists around 470,000 distinct CDR3 sequences, around 18% of them singletons. The sequenced sample consisted of PBMCs or a T cell subset sorted from them (not recorded which). The receptors were sampled from an adult woman who had mild COVID-19 (a few samples of this study predate the infection). Cell type and time point are not known. Both conserved end residues are part of each CDR3. The D gene is left open where the match is weak. Size tells how often a clone was seen (once, few, many) or the class of an expanded clone, and some rows leave it out.

abundance | j_gene | d_gene | v_gene | CDR3aa | CDR3nt
NA | TRBJ2-5 | NA | TRBV3-1 | CASSQGYGPWETQYF | TGTGCCAGCAGCCAAGGATATGGGCCTTGGGAGACCCAGTACTTC
few | TRBJ2-6 | NA | TRBV25-1 | CASESEAGANVLTF | TGTGCCAGCGAAAGCGAGGCTGGGGCCAACGTCCTGACTTTC
few | TRBJ1-5 | NA | TRBV7-2 | CASSLTGMQPQHF | TGTGCCAGCAGCTTAACAGGGATGCAGCCCCAGCATTTT
few | TRBJ2-2 | NA | TRBV5-1 | CASTPLDGELFF | TGCGCCAGCACCCCCCTCGACGGGGAGCTGTTTTTT
once | TRBJ1-3 | NA | TRBV20-1 | CSALVGGSTSGNTIYF | TGCAGTGCCCTAGTAGGTGGTTCGACCTCTGGAAACACCATATATTTT
NA | TRBJ1-1 | NA | TRBV7-9 | CASSLSRGKAFF | TGTGCCAGCAGTCTAAGCAGGGGAAAAGCTTTCTTT
NA | TRBJ1-1 | NA | TRBV4-1 | CASSPAGGGVGTEAFF | TGCGCCAGCAGCCCAGCGGGAGGAGGCGTTGGCACTGAAGCTTTCTTT
NA | TRBJ2-3 | TRBD2 | TRBV30 | CAWERESTDTQYF | TGTGCCTGGGAGCGGGAGAGCACAGATACGCAGTATTTT
once | TRBJ1-2 | NA | TRBV7-9 | CARSLSKGYNYGYTF | TGTGCCAGAAGCTTATCAAAGGGTTATAACTATGGCTACACCTTC
NA | TRBJ2-7 | TRBD1 | TRBV5-1 | CASSYSGQGPYEQYF | TGCGCCAGCAGCTACTCGGGACAGGGACCTTACGAGCAGTACTTC
once | TRBJ1-2 | TRBD1 | TRBV5-1 | CASLPFPDRSYGYTF | TGCGCCAGTTTGCCCTTTCCGGACAGGTCGTATGGCTACACCTTC
NA | TRBJ1-5 | NA | TRBV15 | CATSRDRDIADQPQHF | TGTGCCACCAGCAGAGACAGAGATATAGCAGATCAGCCCCAGCATTTT
NA | TRBJ1-1 | NA | TRBV18 | CASSPVAGVKGGTEAFF | TGTGCCAGCTCACCGGTGGCAGGGGTCAAGGGTGGCACTGAAGCTTTCTTT
NA | TRBJ2-2 | NA | TRBV5-1 | CASTDWGPNTGELFF | TGCGCCAGCACCGACTGGGGGCCGAACACCGGGGAGCTGTTTTTT
NA | TRBJ1-1 | NA | TRBV15 | CATSRDGGNTEAFF | TGTGCCACCAGCAGAGATGGCGGTAACACTGAAGCTTTCTTT
few | TRBJ1-2 | NA | TRBV29-1 | CSVGQTNYGYTF | TGCAGCGTTGGCCAGACTAACTATGGCTACACCTTC
few | TRBJ1-2 | NA | TRBV30 | CAWRRGDNYGYTF | TGTGCCTGGAGAAGGGGCGACAACTATGGCTACACCTTC
NA | TRBJ2-1 | TRBD2 | TRBV10-3 | CAIGGPAGGPNEQFF | TGTGCCATCGGTGGCCCAGCGGGGGGGCCAAATGAGCAGTTCTTC
NA | TRBJ1-1 | NA | TRBV4-2 | CASSQEYRQNTEAFF | TGTGCCAGCAGCCAAGAATACAGGCAGAACACTGAAGCTTTCTTT